The 15 T cell receptor beta chains in this list originate from one sample, sequenced in a study of OX40 agonist ivuxolimab in advanced cancers. Produced via immunoSEQ multiplex PCR; TCRdb's table is partial and in-frame only. The sample lists just over 60,000 clones; around 90% were seen once. The starting material was CD4+ or CD8+ T cells sorted from blood, obtained in a trial of the OX40 agonist ivuxolimab. These receptors were collected from an adult with an advanced solid tumor such as melanoma, head and neck, liver or kidney cancer.

DNA for the CDR3: TGTGCCAGCTCACCACCCGCTAGGTCGAACTATGGCTACACCTTC. As protein: CASSPPARSNYGYTF. This rearrangement joins TRBV18 to TRBJ1-2; no reliable D call. The V gene's germline CDR1 is KGHSH and CDR2 LQKENI. This CDR3 is built from 15 residues. V lost 0 bases to trimming and J lost 2 bases, with 10 bases between them.

The chain combines TRBV10-3 with TRBJ1-1; D is unresolved. The CDR3 sequence is 14 residues long. Germline CDR1 is ENHRY and CDR2 is SYGVKD. V gave up 8 bases and J gave up 1 base, with 14 bases separating them. The CDR3 protein is CAIGRSDGNTEAFF. The CDR3 region has the DNA TGTGCCATCGGCCGGTCAGATGGGAACACTGAAGCTTTCTTT.

This clone was counted a single time. For the CDR3, the DNA is TGTGCCAGCAGTGAGCAGGAGAACACTGAAGCTTTCTTT. It translates to CASSEQENTEAFF. The V call is TRBV6-4, the J call TRBJ1-1; D unresolved. There are 13 residues in the CDR3. The ends were cut back, 3 bases at V and 1 base at J, with 6 bases in the middle. The germline V gene has CDR1 MRHNA and CDR2 SNTAGT.

The V and J genes are TRBV9 and TRBJ1-1; perhaps TRBD1 as D (6 bases). The CDR3 has 14 residues. The germline V gene has CDR1 SGDLS and CDR2 YYNGEE. The V end was cut by 3 bases, the J end by 5 bases, with 14 bases between. The CDR3 DNA reads as TGTGCCAGCAGCGGGGACATGTGGGGGACTGAAGCTTTCTTT. It is translated as CASSGDMWGTEAFF.

CDR3 protein: CSVEQMGDTQYF. CDR3 sequence (DNA): TGCAGCGTTGAACAGATGGGAGATACGCAGTATTTT. The chain recombines TRBV29-1 with TRBJ2-3; D unresolved. The length of the CDR3 is 12 residues. Looked up from germline, CDR1 is SQVTM and CDR2 is ANQGSEA. With 2 bases removed from V and 5 bases from J, the gap between germline ends came to 8 bases.

The chain carries TRBV19 and TRBJ1-1; 7 bases agree with TRBD1. This CDR3 spans 14 amino acids. The germline V gene has CDR1 LNHDA and CDR2 SQIVND (reference sequence). V trimming: 5 bases; J trimming: 3 bases; junction bases outside the gene matches: 6. This CDR3 reads CASSEGAYYTEAFF. DNA for the CDR3: TGTGCCAGTAGTGAGGGGGCCTACTACACTGAAGCTTTCTTT.

This chain uses TRBV5-1 with TRBJ1-4, with TRBD1 matching over 8 bases. With 0 bases clipped from V and 6 bases from J, the junction kept 4 bases outside the gene matches. The CDR3 runs to 15 residues. CDR1 is SGHRS and CDR2 is YFSETQ in the germline V gene. This CDR3 reads CASSLGQGAYEKLFF. In nucleotides, the CDR3 is TGCGCCAGCAGCTTGGGGCAGGGGGCTTATGAAAAACTGTTTTTT. Drawing the rest from reference TRBV5-1 and TRBJ1-4, the complete variable domain is KAGVTQTPRYLIKTRGQQVTLSCSPISGHRSVSWYQQTPGQGLQFLFEYFSETQRNKGNFPGRFSGRQFSNSRSEMNVSTLELGDSALYLCASSLGQGAYEKLFFGSGTQLSVL.

J is TRBJ2-1 and V is TRBV7-3; D gene uncertain. The ends were cut back, 5 bases at V and 9 bases at J, with 11 bases in the middle. From germline, CDR1 is SGHTA and CDR2 FQGTGA. The CDR3 loop spans 12 amino acids. The CDR3 spells CASSLSTGEQFF. CDR3 nucleotides: TGTGCCAGCAGCCTCTCGACGGGTGAGCAGTTCTTC.

The rearrangement links TRBV6-5 to TRBJ2-7; D is possibly TRBD1 or TRBD2 (5 bases each). This CDR3 contains 13 residues. The V and J ends lost 0 bases and 3 bases respectively, with 6 bases between them. The germline gives CDR1 MNHEY, CDR2 SVGAGI. As DNA, the CDR3 is TGTGCCAGCAGTTACTCGGGGGACTACGAGCAGTACTTC. It yields the protein CASSYSGDYEQYF.

The rearrangement uses TRBV6-1 and TRBJ2-7, with TRBD1 matching 9 bases. The junction had 8 bases not matched to a gene; V was cut back by 7 bases and J by 4 bases. This CDR3 has 14 amino acids. CDR1 is MNHNS, CDR2 SASEGT, per germline. The CDR3 DNA sequence: TGTGCCAGCACCTTACAGGGGGCTATTTACGAGCAGTACTTC. Protein: CASTLQGAIYEQYF.

The chain has TRBV5-1 and TRBJ2-5; 13 nucleotides align to TRBD2. The V segment lost 0 bases and the J segment 0 bases; nucleotides outside the gene matches: 2. Germline values: CDR1 SGHRS, CDR2 YFSETQ. The CDR3 runs 17 residues. CDR3 nucleotides: TGCGCCAGCAGCTTGGGGGGACTAGCGGGGAACCAAGAGACCCAGTACTTC. Translated, it gives CASSLGGLAGNQETQYF.

The count of this clone is one. CDR3 coding DNA: TGTGCCAGCAGTTTAGGGGGACCCACGGCTGGAAACACCATATATTTT. Protein sequence: CASSLGGPTAGNTIYF. This chain uses TRBV27 with TRBJ1-3; D may be TRBD1 (5 bases). V lost 2 bases and J lost 2, with 13 bases in between. In germline, CDR1 is MNHEY, CDR2 SMNVEV (reference sequence). CDR3 length: 16 amino acids.

The CDR3 DNA reads TGTGCCAGCAGGTCCACCGGGACAGGGGGAAACAATGAGCAGTTCTTC. This codes for CASRSTGTGGNNEQFF. The V gene is TRBV27, the J gene TRBJ2-1; 11 bases agree with TRBD1. CDR3 size: 16 residues. CDR1 and CDR2 (germline): MNHEY, SMNVEV (reference sequence). V lost 6 bases and J lost 5; bases outside the gene matches: 9.

V and J are TRBV6-6 and TRBJ1-1; perhaps TRBD1 as D (5 bases). The CDR3 loop spans 14 amino acids. V gave up 5 bases and J gave up 2 bases, with 12 bases separating them. Germline CDR1 is MNHNY and CDR2 is SVGAGI (reference sequence). CDR3 sequence reads: CASSNAGLNTEAFF. The CDR3 nucleotides read TGTGCCAGCAGTAATGCAGGGCTAAACACTGAAGCTTTCTTT.

This clone was counted once. The rearrangement links TRBV5-8 to TRBJ2-2; D ambiguous. The CDR3 contains 15 residues. CDR1 SGHTS and CDR2 YDEGEE come from the germline V gene. Deletions cut 1 base from V and 4 bases from J, with 11 bases between. CDR3 region: CASSLFGMGTGELFF. DNA for the CDR3: TGTGCCAGCAGCTTGTTTGGGATGGGCACCGGGGAGCTGTTTTTT.